One sample yielded the 10 T cell receptor beta chains listed below, sequenced in a study of pediatric ulcerative colitis. The repertoire was sequenced with immunoSEQ multiplex PCR; TCRdb's copy has only in-frame clones and lacks some. This table holds about 32,000 clones, around 80% found once. The sample consisted of blood. The receptors shown here come from a boy younger than 18 with severe ulcerative colitis.

By proportion, this clone is medium-sized. The chain employs TRBV10-3 and TRBJ2-3, with no clear D. V lost 3 bases and J 0 bases, leaving 10 bases between the germline ends. The CDR3 runs to 15 residues. Germline V lookup: CDR1 ENHRY, CDR2 SYGVKD. The CDR3 loop is CAISEPATSTDTQYF. For the CDR3, the DNA is TGTGCCATCAGTGAACCGGCCACTAGCACAGATACGCAGTATTTT.

The chain uses TRBV29-1 and TRBJ2-1, with D tentatively TRBD1 or TRBD2 (5 bases each). Trimming removed 6 bases at V and 6 bases at J, with 18 bases between. Germline assignment: CDR1 SQVTM and CDR2 ANQGSEA. The length of the CDR3 is 14 residues. The CDR3 bases are TGCAGCGTCGCCATGAGAGGGGTGGGCAATGAGCAGTTCTTC. Translation: CSVAMRGVGNEQFF.

The rearrangement joins TRBV28 to TRBJ1-2, with 8 nucleotides matching TRBD1. The CDR3 is 16 residues long. Germline V gene sequence: CDR1 MDHEN, CDR2 SYDVKM. V shed 6 bases, J shed 8 bases, and the junction held 17 bases outside the gene matches. CDR3 nucleotide sequence: TGTGCCAGCAGGGGGTGGACAGGGAGTGGGCAAAGGGGCTACACCTTC. Residues: CASRGWTGSGQRGYTF.

The genes are TRBV2 and TRBJ1-1; D might be TRBD1 (5 bases). There are 15 residues in the CDR3. The V and J ends lost 9 bases and 4 bases respectively, with 21 bases between them. Germline values: CDR1 SNHLY, CDR2 FYNNEI. The CDR3, as DNA: TGTGCCAGAGAAAAGGGACGGGAAGACGGCACTGAAGCTTTCTTT. Its translation is CAREKGREDGTEAFF.

The chain is built from TRBV19 and TRBJ1-5; 9 bases are shared with TRBD1. CDR3 length equals 15 residues. The germline V gene encodes CDR1 LNHDA and CDR2 SQIVND (reference sequence). Unmatched junction bases numbered 9, after V lost 7 bases and J lost 5 bases. CDR3 protein: CASTVSRDRDQPQHF. CDR3 nucleotides: TGTGCCAGTACCGTATCCCGGGACAGGGATCAGCCCCAGCATTTT.

The chain links TRBV7-6 to TRBJ2-3; TRBD1 agrees at 8 bases. This CDR3 comprises 17 residues. V lost 5 bases, J lost 0 bases, and 10 bases stayed unmatched. Germline V gene sequence: CDR1 SGHVS, CDR2 FNYEAQ. CDR3 DNA: TGTGCCAGCAGCCCCACCGGGACAGGCACTAGCACAGATACGCAGTATTTT. This translates into CASSPTGTGTSTDTQYF.

The chain joins TRBV6-1 to TRBJ1-5; no clear D gene. Germline assignment: CDR1 MNHNS and CDR2 SASEGT. The CDR3 runs 14 residues. With 2 bases removed from V and 2 bases from J, the gap between germline ends came to 7 bases. CDR3 sequence (DNA): TGTGCCAGCAGTGAATTGGCAGGCAATCAGCCCCAGCATTTT. Translation gives CASSELAGNQPQHF.

This chain uses TRBV7-8 with TRBJ1-2, with TRBD1 identical over 7 bases. After removal of 1 base from V and 8 bases from J, the junction contained 7 bases not matched to a gene. Germline CDR1 SGHVS, CDR2 FQNEAQ. This CDR3 comprises 14 residues. CDR3 coding DNA: TGTGCCAGCAGCTTAGACACGGCAGGGGGGGGCTACACCTTC. It specifies CASSLDTAGGGYTF.

Only a few counts were recorded for this clone. The chain links TRBV7-9 to TRBJ2-1, with TRBD2 matching 10 bases. The length of the CDR3 is 15 residues. The J segment lost 6 bases and the V segment lost 3 bases, leaving 5 bases of the junction unmatched. Germline CDR1 reads SEHNR; CDR2 reads FQNEAQ (reference sequence). In nucleotides, the CDR3 is TGTGCCAGCAGCTTTGAGCGGGGGGGCCTCAATGAGCAGTTCTTC. Protein sequence: CASSFERGGLNEQFF.

V usage is TRBV5-5 and J usage is TRBJ1-4, with D possibly TRBD1 on 6 matching bases. Per the germline V gene, CDR1 is SGHKS and CDR2 is YYEKEE (reference sequence). V was trimmed by 3 bases and J by 10 bases, leaving 10 bases between them. CDR3 size: 12 residues. The CDR3 bases are TGTGCCAGCAGCTATACAGGGCGAAAACTGTTTTTT. Amino acids: CASSYTGRKLFF.